This T cell receptor beta chain was documented in a study of beta chain features in type 1 diabetes. On this clone: Its target is unknown.

Points from the study as a whole: Any HLA effect on TCRB rearrangement was left unresolved by small sub-analyses. Type 1 diabetes patients showed a moderate but significant shortening of TCRB CDR3s in all four CD4+ subsets.

V was trimmed by 0 bases and J by 10 bases, leaving 10 bases between them. The CDR3 runs 12 residues. Germline V gives CDR1 MNHNY, CDR2 SVGAGI (reference sequence). cDNA synthesis used the whole RNA isolate, giving expressed TCRB sequences. Clones were read by immunoSEQ multiplex PCR, and TCRdb kept only the in-frame ones, dropping some. Of 500,000 to 850,000 clones detected, around an eighth appear once; the ten largest clones hold 0.03% to 0.045%. V and J are TRBV6-6 and TRBJ2-7; D tentatively fits TRBD1 or TRBD2 (5 bases each). This receptor was obtained from a man aged 18-30 years with type 1 diabetes. Sequencing input: naive CD4+ T cells from blood. CDR3 nucleotides: TGTGCCAGCAGTTACTCGGTCTGGGACCAGTACTTC. Amino acid sequence: CASSYSVWDQYF.